Presented here are 24 T cell receptor beta chains from one specimen sequenced in a study of cytomegalovirus exposure and HLA in healthy donors. The PCR made use of 60 Vbeta and 13 Jbeta primers. Sequencing used immunoSEQ multiplex PCR; TCRdb keeps in-frame clones, though not all of them. This repertoire shows about 160,000 clones, around 79% found once; its top ten account for roughly 6.7%. The sequenced sample consisted of PBMCs. The receptors stem from a man aged 50 to 59 in good health and CMV-seropositive.

This clone was counted between two and nine times. This chain links TRBV7-2 with TRBJ1-6; D is uncertain. CDR1 and CDR2 from the germline V gene are SGHTA and FQGNSA. V gave up 5 bases and J gave up 0 bases, with 8 bases separating them. The CDR3 covers 15 residues. The CDR3 here is CASSIRSSYNSPLHF. CDR3 coding DNA: TGTGCCAGCAGCATCCGGAGCTCCTATAATTCACCCCTCCACTTT.

The rearrangement uses TRBV27 and TRBJ1-6, with TRBD1 matching 11 bases. CDR1 is MNHEY, CDR2 SMNVEV, per germline (reference sequence). The J segment lost 5 bases and the V segment lost 10 bases, leaving 16 bases of the junction unmatched. This CDR3 has 18 residues. The CDR3 protein is CANKIGTGGAEDNSPLHF. CDR3 in DNA: TGTGCCAACAAAATCGGGACAGGGGGTGCAGAGGATAATTCACCCCTCCACTTT.

The genes are TRBV5-1 and TRBJ1-4; D gene unclear. CDR1 and CDR2 (germline): SGHRS, YFSETQ. The V and J ends lost 0 bases and 8 bases respectively, with 14 bases between them. The CDR3 extends over 15 amino acids. This chain's CDR3 is CASSLEELIGEKLFF. In DNA, the CDR3 is TGCGCCAGCAGCTTGGAGGAGTTAATAGGAGAAAAACTGTTTTTT.

The rearrangement links TRBV7-9 to TRBJ1-1; a weak D match, TRBD1 (5 bases). Per the germline V gene, CDR1 is SEHNR and CDR2 is FQNEAQ (reference sequence). This CDR3 contains 13 residues. V lost 3 bases, J lost 2 bases, and 7 bases lay in between. CDR3 DNA: TGTGCCAGCAGCTTGGACACCAACACTGAAGCTTTCTTT. This translates into CASSLDTNTEAFF.

This chain uses TRBV18 with TRBJ2-7, with 9 bases identical to TRBD2. The CDR3 is 15 amino acids. The junction had 7 bases not matched to a gene; V was cut back by 2 bases and J by 5 bases. The germline V gene has CDR1 KGHSH and CDR2 LQKENI. CDR3 residues: CASSPSAGGPNEQYF. The CDR3 nucleotides read TGTGCCAGCTCACCATCCGCGGGAGGGCCAAACGAGCAGTACTTC.

This clone showed up just a few times. The V gene is TRBV29-1, the J gene TRBJ2-3; 10 bases are a match to TRBD2. This CDR3 comprises 14 residues. The V gene's germline CDR1 is SQVTM and CDR2 ANQGSEA. V gave up 3 bases and J gave up 9 bases; unmatched junction bases: 9. CDR3 loop: CSVDGTSGTGTQYF. The CDR3 DNA sequence: TGCAGCGTTGACGGTACTAGCGGGACGGGCACGCAGTATTTT.

This clone was recorded only once. The chain joins TRBV5-1 to TRBJ2-5; unclear D gene. CDR3 size: 14 residues. Germline V CDR1 and CDR2: SGHRS, YFSETQ. The germline V and J ends were trimmed by 1 base and 1 base, with 8 bases remaining between them. The CDR3 loop reads CASSLTRSQETQYF. CDR3 nucleotide sequence: TGCGCCAGCAGCTTGACTCGGAGCCAAGAGACCCAGTACTTC.

V gene TRBV6-5 combines with J gene TRBJ1-2; TRBD1 is a possible D gene (6 bases). The CDR3 loop spans 14 amino acids. Per germline, CDR1 MNHEY and CDR2 SVGAGI. V lost 0 bases to trimming and J lost 5 bases, with 10 bases between them. The CDR3 DNA reads TGTGCCAGCAGTTACTCTCAGGGGCGGTATGGCTACACCTTC. Translation: CASSYSQGRYGYTF.

This chain joins TRBV5-1 and TRBJ2-7; no clear D gene. This CDR3 contains 16 residues. Looked up from germline, CDR1 is SGHRS and CDR2 is YFSETQ. V was pared by 6 bases and J by 3 bases, with 22 bases between. The CDR3 DNA follows: TGCGCCAGCATCTACTACGAGACGGAAGGCGGCTACGAGCAGTACTTC. This gives the protein CASIYYETEGGYEQYF.

V gene TRBV28 combines with J gene TRBJ2-3; 16 nucleotides line up with TRBD2. The V gene end was trimmed by 11 bases and the J gene end by 3 bases; junction bases not matched to a gene: 5. Germline CDR1 reads MDHEN; CDR2 reads SYDVKM. The CDR3 totals 15 residues. As DNA, the CDR3 is TGTGCCTCGGGACTAGCGGGAGGGTGGACAGATACGCAGTATTTT. As protein: CASGLAGGWTDTQYF.

V gene TRBV7-2 combines with J gene TRBJ1-6, with 7 bases identical to TRBD1. Trimming at V came to 4 bases and at J to 0 bases, leaving 3 bases not matched to a gene. Germline assignment: CDR1 SGHTA and CDR2 FQGNSA. This CDR3 is 16 amino acids long. The CDR3 region has the DNA TGTGCCAGCAGCTCGTGGACAGGCTCCTATAATTCACCCCTCCACTTT. Translation gives CASSSWTGSYNSPLHF.

V usage is TRBV19 and J usage is TRBJ2-4; 7 positions match TRBD1. V shed 4 bases and J 8 bases; nucleotides not matched to a gene: 11. Looked up from germline, CDR1 is LNHDA and CDR2 is SQIVND (reference sequence). This CDR3 is built from 15 residues. DNA of the CDR3: TGTGCCAGTAGTACCCCAGGGACAGCTAAGGACATTCAGTACTTC. Its protein is CASSTPGTAKDIQYF.

The V call is TRBV29-1, the J call TRBJ1-5; D is perhaps TRBD1 (6 bases). V was trimmed by 5 bases and J by 7 bases, leaving 12 bases between them. CDR1 is SQVTM, CDR2 ANQGSEA, per germline. CDR3 length: 12 amino acids. CDR3 region: CSVSDQGQPQHF. CDR3 nucleotides: TGCAGCGTTTCGGATCAGGGGCAGCCCCAGCATTTT.

This clone was observed a handful of times. The rearrangement uses TRBV27 and TRBJ2-1; 14 positions match TRBD2. The V gene's germline CDR1 is MNHEY and CDR2 SMNVEV (reference sequence). V shed 1 base and J 5 bases; nucleotides not matched to a gene: 7. The CDR3 contains 18 residues. CDR3 coding DNA: TGTGCCAGCAGTTTATACGGGACTAGCGGGAGAAGGGACAATGAGCAGTTCTTC. Translation gives CASSLYGTSGRRDNEQFF.

CDR3 sequence: CASSFLPGQEGGGYTF. In DNA, the CDR3 is TGCGCCAGCAGCTTCCTCCCGGGACAGGAGGGGGGTGGCTACACCTTC. This chain uses TRBV5-1 with TRBJ1-2; 8 bases fit TRBD1. Germline CDR1 is SGHRS and CDR2 is YFSETQ. The CDR3 length is 16 residues. V was pared by 2 bases and J by 7 bases, with 13 bases of the junction left unmatched.

V gene TRBV5-6 combines with J gene TRBJ2-1; a possible D gene is TRBD1 (6 bases). The CDR3 sequence is 12 residues long. Germline assignment: CDR1 SGHDT and CDR2 YYEEEE. Trimming took off 4 bases at V and 15 bases at J, with 17 bases between the two ends. In DNA form, the CDR3 reads TGTGCCAGCAGCGTCAGGGGCCCGGCGGGGTTCTTC. Protein product: CASSVRGPAGFF.

This chain uses TRBV19 with TRBJ1-4; 9 nucleotides align to TRBD1. The CDR3 spans 15 residues. Trimming cost V 4 bases and J 4 bases; bases outside gene matches: 4. Germline values: CDR1 LNHDA, CDR2 SQIVND (reference sequence). CDR3 sequence: CASSTGQGFNEKLFF. The CDR3 DNA reads as TGTGCCAGTAGTACCGGACAGGGGTTTAATGAAAAACTGTTTTTT.

The V and J genes are TRBV5-1 and TRBJ1-2; D might be TRBD1 (6 bases). Germline CDR1 reads SGHRS; CDR2 reads YFSETQ. CDR3 length equals 16 residues. Deletions cut 0 bases from V and 2 bases from J, with 14 bases between. CDR3 in amino acids: CASSLGLQGANYGYTF. The CDR3 region has the DNA TGCGCCAGCAGCTTGGGCCTACAGGGAGCCAACTATGGCTACACCTTC.

J is TRBJ1-4 and V is TRBV2; 7 positions match TRBD1. This CDR3 contains 14 residues. V was pared by 6 bases and J by 8 bases, with 9 bases of the junction left unmatched. Germline-derived CDR1 and CDR2 are SNHLY and FYNNEI. The CDR3 reads CASRDHRGGEKLFF. The CDR3 DNA sequence: TGTGCCAGCAGGGATCACAGGGGAGGAGAAAAACTGTTTTTT.

The chain couples TRBV6-1 to TRBJ1-5, with a tentative D call TRBD1 (6 bases). The V and J ends lost 4 bases and 1 base respectively, with 14 bases between them. The CDR3 has 16 amino acids. The germline V gene has CDR1 MNHNS and CDR2 SASEGT. CDR3: CASSGPGTPSNQPQHF. The CDR3 coding sequence is TGTGCCAGCAGTGGGCCCGGGACACCCAGCAATCAGCCCCAGCATTTT.

The V gene is TRBV5-1, the J gene TRBJ2-2, with D possibly TRBD1 on 5 matching bases. The CDR3 sequence is 16 residues long. The V end was cut by 7 bases, the J end by 3 bases, with 19 bases between. Germline CDR1 and CDR2: SGHRS and YFSETQ. This CDR3 is CASHSPWQGHTGELFF. The CDR3 coding sequence is TGCGCCAGCCACTCACCCTGGCAGGGCCACACCGGGGAGCTGTTTTTT.

The genes are TRBV6-1 and TRBJ2-3; TRBD2 matches 7 bases. CDR1 is MNHNS and CDR2 is SASEGT in the germline V gene. V was clipped by 4 bases and J by 11 bases; unmatched bases: 18. The CDR3 spans 16 residues. The CDR3 nucleotides are TGTGCCAGCAGTGGCCTCAGAGCGGGGACCCGTTTTTGGCAGTATTTT. This translates into CASSGLRAGTRFWQYF.

This rearrangement joins TRBV2 to TRBJ2-1; 8 bases line up with TRBD1. The CDR3 is made up of 17 amino acids. V lost 7 bases and J lost 5; bases outside the gene matches: 16. Germline V lookup: CDR1 SNHLY, CDR2 FYNNEI. Here the CDR3 reads CASTRTGWDKHNNEQFF. The CDR3 DNA reads as TGTGCCAGCACGAGGACAGGGTGGGACAAACATAACAATGAGCAGTTCTTC.

The chain has TRBV29-1 and TRBJ2-5; 9 bases agree with TRBD2. Germline CDR1 reads SQVTM; CDR2 reads ANQGSEA. The CDR3 has 13 amino acids. J lost 5 bases, V lost 6 bases, and 7 bases had no gene match. The CDR3: CSVRRAGGETQYF. The CDR3 region has the DNA TGCAGCGTAAGACGGGCGGGAGGGGAGACCCAGTACTTC.